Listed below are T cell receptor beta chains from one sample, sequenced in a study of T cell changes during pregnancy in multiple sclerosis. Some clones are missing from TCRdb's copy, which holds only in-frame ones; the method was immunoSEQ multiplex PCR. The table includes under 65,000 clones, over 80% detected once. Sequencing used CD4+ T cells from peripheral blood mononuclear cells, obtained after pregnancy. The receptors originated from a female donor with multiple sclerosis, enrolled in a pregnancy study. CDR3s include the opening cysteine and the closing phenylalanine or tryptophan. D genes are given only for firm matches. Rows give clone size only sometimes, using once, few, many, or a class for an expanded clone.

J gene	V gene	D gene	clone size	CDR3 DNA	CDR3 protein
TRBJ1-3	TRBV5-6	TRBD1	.	TGTGCCAGCAGCTCGGGGACAGGTCTTATCTCTGGAAACACCATATATTTT	CASSSGTGLISGNTIYF
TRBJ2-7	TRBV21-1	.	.	TGTGCCAGCAGCGGCTCCAGGGGTGGGTCCTACGAGCAGTGCTTC	CASSGSRGGSYEQCF
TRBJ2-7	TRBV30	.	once	TGTGCCTGGAGTGTACGAGACGAGCAGTACTTC	CAWSVRDEQYF
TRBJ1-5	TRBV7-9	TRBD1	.	TGTGCCAGCAGCTTCCAGGGGGCTGGCAATCAGCCCCAGCATTTT	CASSFQGAGNQPQHF
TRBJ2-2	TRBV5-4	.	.	TGTGCCAGCAGGCTTGCCGACAGGAACACCGGGGAGCTGTTTTTT	CASRLADRNTGELFF
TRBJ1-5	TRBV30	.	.	TGTGCCTGGAGCTTACGGGGCCAGGGAGGGGTTGGGGGCAATCAGCCCCAGCATTTT	CAWSLRGQGGVGGNQPQHF
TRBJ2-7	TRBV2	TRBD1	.	TGTGCCAGCAGTAATCAGGGGGCGTCAGAGCAGTACTTC	CASSNQGASEQYF
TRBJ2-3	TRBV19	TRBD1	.	TGTGCCAGTAGTAGGACAGGGAGCGCAGATACGCAGTATTTT	CASSRTGSADTQYF
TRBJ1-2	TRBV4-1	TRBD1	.	TGCGCCAGCAGCCAAACAGGGGGCTATGGCTACACCTTC	CASSQTGGYGYTF
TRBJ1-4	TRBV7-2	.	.	TGTGCCAGCAGCTTAGTGGGGGCGCCGGATGAAAAACTGTTTTTT	CASSLVGAPDEKLFF
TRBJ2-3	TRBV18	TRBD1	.	TGTGCCAGCTCACCAAGGGACAGCTTCACAGATACGCAGTATTTT	CASSPRDSFTDTQYF
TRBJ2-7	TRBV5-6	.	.	TGTGCCAGCAGCTTGGCAGGGGTTCCCTACGAGCAGTACTTC	CASSLAGVPYEQYF
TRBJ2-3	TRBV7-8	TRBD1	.	TGTGCCAGCAGCTTAAGACAGGGGAGCACAGATACGCAGTATTTT	CASSLRQGSTDTQYF
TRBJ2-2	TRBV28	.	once	TGTGCCAGCTATTCAATAAGGGCAGGGGGGACGAACACCGGGGAGCTGTTTTTT	CASYSIRAGGTNTGELFF
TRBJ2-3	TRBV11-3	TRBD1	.	TGTGCCAGCAGCTTTAGACAGGGGAAGGGCACAGATACGCAGTATTTT	CASSFRQGKGTDTQYF
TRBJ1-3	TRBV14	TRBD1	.	TGTGCCAGCAGCGTACAGGGGTACTCTGGAAACACCATATATTTT	CASSVQGYSGNTIYF
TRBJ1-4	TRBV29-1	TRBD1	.	TGCAGCACGACAGGGACAACTAATGAAAAACTGTTTTTT	CSTTGTTNEKLFF
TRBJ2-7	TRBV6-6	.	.	TGTGCCAGCAGCGCGACAGGTTACGAGCAGTACTTC	CASSATGYEQYF
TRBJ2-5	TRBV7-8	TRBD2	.	TGTGCCAGCAGCGCGACCCGGGGAGGGGAGACCCAGTACTTC	CASSATRGGETQYF
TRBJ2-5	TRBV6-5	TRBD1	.	TGTGCCAGCAGCCCCGGGACAGGGCAAGAGACCCAGTACTTC	CASSPGTGQETQYF
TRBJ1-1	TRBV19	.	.	TGTGCCAGTAGAAAGGGGGGGTTAGGCGTGAACACTGAAGCTTTCTTT	CASRKGGLGVNTEAFF
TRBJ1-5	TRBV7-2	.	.	TGTGCCAGCAGCTTTCGGGGTCAGCAGCCCCAGCATTTT	CASSFRGQQPQHF
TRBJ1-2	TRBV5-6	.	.	TGTGCCAGCAGCTTGGTGGCCGCCTATGGCTACACCTTC	CASSLVAAYGYTF
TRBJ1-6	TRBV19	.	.	TGTGCCAGTAGTATTGAGAATTCACCCCTCCACTTT	CASSIENSPLHF
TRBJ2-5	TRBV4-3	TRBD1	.	TGCGCCAGCAGCCAAGGGACAGGGGAACCTCAAGAGACCCAGTACTTC	CASSQGTGEPQETQYF
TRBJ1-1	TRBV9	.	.	TGTGCCAGCAGCCCTCGTGGAGGGTTGAACACTGAAGCTTTCTTT	CASSPRGGLNTEAFF
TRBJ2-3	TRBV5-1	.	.	TGCGCCAGCAGCTTGGGGCGTAGGGGAGATACGCAGTATTTT	CASSLGRRGDTQYF
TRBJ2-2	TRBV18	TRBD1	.	TGTGCCAGCTCACCAAACGACAGGGGGCTTGTCGGGGAGCTGTTTTTT	CASSPNDRGLVGELFF
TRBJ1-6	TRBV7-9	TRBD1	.	TGTGCCAGCAGCTTACTGGGACAGCCCAATTCACCCCTCCACTTT	CASSLLGQPNSPLHF
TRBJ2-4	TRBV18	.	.	TGTGCCAGCTCACCACGAAGCAGACTACTAGCCAAAAACATTCAGTACTTC	CASSPRSRLLAKNIQYF
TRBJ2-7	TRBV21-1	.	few	TGTGCCAGCAGCAAACTCCACAGGGAGAATAACGAGCAGTACTTC	CASSKLHRENNEQYF
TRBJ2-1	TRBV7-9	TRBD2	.	TGTGCCAGCAGCTTAGGGACTAGCGGGGGGCTTAGCTCCTACAATGAGCAGTTCTTC	CASSLGTSGGLSSYNEQFF
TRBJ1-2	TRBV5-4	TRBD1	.	TGTGCCAGCAGCTTGTTGAGGGGACAGGGAAGGGTGCATGGCTACACCTTC	CASSLLRGQGRVHGYTF
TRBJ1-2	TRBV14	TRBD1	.	TGTGCCAGCAGCCAAGTGATACTAGGGGGCTTCCCCCAAAACTATGGCTACACCTTC	CASSQVILGGFPQNYGYTF
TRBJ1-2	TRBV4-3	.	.	TGCGCCAGCAGCCTAACCGGGACATCCACTTCGCACCATGGCTACACCTTC	CASSLTGTSTSHHGYTF
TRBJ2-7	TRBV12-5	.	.	TGTGCTAGTGGTTTGACGGGGAACGAGCAGTACTTC	CASGLTGNEQYF
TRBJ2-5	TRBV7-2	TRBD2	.	TGTGCCAGCAGCTTACGCGGGGGATGGGTGACCCAGTACTTC	CASSLRGGWVTQYF
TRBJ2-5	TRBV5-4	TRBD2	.	TGTGCCAGCAGCCGTTTAGCGGGGGGGCCTAAAGAGACCCAGTACTTC	CASSRLAGGPKETQYF
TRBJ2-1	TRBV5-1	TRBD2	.	TGCGCCAGCAGCCCAAGCATTGGGACTAGCGGCGATGAGCAGTTCTTC	CASSPSIGTSGDEQFF
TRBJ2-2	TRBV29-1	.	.	TGCAGCGGGACAATGTACACCGGGGAGCTGTTTTTT	CSGTMYTGELFF
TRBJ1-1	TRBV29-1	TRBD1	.	TGCAGCGGTTCACCGGGACAGGGTCGGTGGTCCACTGAAGCTTTCTTT	CSGSPGQGRWSTEAFF
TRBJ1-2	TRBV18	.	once	TGTGCCAGCCCTCTTCCAGGAAACTATGGCTACACCTTC	CASPLPGNYGYTF
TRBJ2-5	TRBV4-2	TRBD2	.	TGTGCCAGCAGCCAAGCAGGAGTAGCGGGCCGGCAGGAGACCCAGTACTTC	CASSQAGVAGRQETQYF
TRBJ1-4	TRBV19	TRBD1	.	TGTGCCAGTAGTATCACAGGGGTGGATGAAAAACTGTTTTTT	CASSITGVDEKLFF
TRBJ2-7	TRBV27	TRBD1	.	TGTGCCAGCGGGACAGGGGGCTACGAGCAGTACTTC	CASGTGGYEQYF
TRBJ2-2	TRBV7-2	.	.	TGTGCCAGCAGCCCCCTCGGGGAGCTGTTTTTT	CASSPLGELFF
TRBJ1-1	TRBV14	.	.	TGTGCCAGCAGCCCCCCGACAGGTCAGAACACTGAAGCTTTCTTT	CASSPPTGQNTEAFF
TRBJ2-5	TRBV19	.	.	TGTGCCAGTACCATGGGGGGAGAGACCCAGTACTTC	CASTMGGETQYF
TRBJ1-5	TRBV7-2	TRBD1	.	TGTGCCAGCAGCTTAGCGCGACAGGGGGGACAGCCCCAGCATTTT	CASSLARQGGQPQHF
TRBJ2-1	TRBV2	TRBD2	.	TGTGCCAGCAAAGCGGGGGTCTCCTACAATGAGCAGTTCTTC	CASKAGVSYNEQFF
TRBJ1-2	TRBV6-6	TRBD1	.	TGTGCCAGCAGTTACAACAGGGGATGCACCTTC	CASSYNRGCTF
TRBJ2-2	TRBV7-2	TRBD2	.	TGTGCCAGCGGCCAGGGACTAGCGGGGGGCACCTACACCGGGGAGCTGTTTTTT	CASGQGLAGGTYTGELFF